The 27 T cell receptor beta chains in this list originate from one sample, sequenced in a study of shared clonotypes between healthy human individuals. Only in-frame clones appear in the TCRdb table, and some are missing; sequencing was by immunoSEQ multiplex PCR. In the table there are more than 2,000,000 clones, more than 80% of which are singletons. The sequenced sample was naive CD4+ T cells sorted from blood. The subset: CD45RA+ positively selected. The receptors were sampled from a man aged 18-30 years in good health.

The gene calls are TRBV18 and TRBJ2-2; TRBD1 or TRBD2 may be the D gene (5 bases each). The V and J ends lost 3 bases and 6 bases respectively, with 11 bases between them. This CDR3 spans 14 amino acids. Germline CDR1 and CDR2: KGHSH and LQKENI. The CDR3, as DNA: TGTGCCAGCTCACCTGAGACAGCGGCCGGGGAGCTGTTTTTT. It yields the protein CASSPETAAGELFF.

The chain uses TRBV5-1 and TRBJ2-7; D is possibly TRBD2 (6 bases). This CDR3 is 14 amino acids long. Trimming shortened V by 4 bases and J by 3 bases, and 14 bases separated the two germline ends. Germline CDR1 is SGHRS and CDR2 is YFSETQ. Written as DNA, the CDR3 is TGCGCCAGCAGCCTGAATGTGGGGGGCTACGAGCAGTACTTC. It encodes CASSLNVGGYEQYF. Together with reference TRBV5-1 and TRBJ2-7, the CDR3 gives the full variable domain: KAGVTQTPRYLIKTRGQQVTLSCSPISGHRSVSWYQQTPGQGLQFLFEYFSETQRNKGNFPGRFSGRQFSNSRSEMNVSTLELGDSALYLCASSLNVGGYEQYFGPGTRLTVT.

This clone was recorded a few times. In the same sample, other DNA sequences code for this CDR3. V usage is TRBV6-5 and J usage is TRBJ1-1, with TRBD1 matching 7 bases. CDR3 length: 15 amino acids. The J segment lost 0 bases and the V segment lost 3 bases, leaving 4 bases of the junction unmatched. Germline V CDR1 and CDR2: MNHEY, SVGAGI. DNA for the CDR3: TGTGCCAGCAGTTATTCGACAGGGATGAACACTGAAGCTTTCTTT. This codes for CASSYSTGMNTEAFF.

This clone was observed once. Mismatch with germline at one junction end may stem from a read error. This CDR3 reads CASSFSMGQGRVF. The CDR3 DNA follows: TGCGCCAGCAGCTTTTCGATGGGGCAGGGGCGTGTCTTT. The rearrangement links TRBV5-1 to TRBJ1-1; D perhaps matches TRBD1 (6 bases). The CDR3 covers 13 residues. Germline V gene sequence: CDR1 SGHRS, CDR2 YFSETQ.

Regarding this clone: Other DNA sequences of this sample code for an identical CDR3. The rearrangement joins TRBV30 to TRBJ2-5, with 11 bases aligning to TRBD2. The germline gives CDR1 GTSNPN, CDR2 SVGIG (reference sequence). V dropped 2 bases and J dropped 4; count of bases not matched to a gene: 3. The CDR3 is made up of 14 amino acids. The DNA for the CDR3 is TGTGCCTGGAGTCCTGGACTAGCGGGAGAGACCCAGTACTTC. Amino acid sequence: CAWSPGLAGETQYF.

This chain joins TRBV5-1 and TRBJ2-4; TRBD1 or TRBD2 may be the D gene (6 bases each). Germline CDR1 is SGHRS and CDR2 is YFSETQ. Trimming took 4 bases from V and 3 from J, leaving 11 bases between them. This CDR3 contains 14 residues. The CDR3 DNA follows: TGCGCCAGCAGCAATGAGGGGGGCAAAAACATTCAGTACTTC. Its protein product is CASSNEGGKNIQYF.

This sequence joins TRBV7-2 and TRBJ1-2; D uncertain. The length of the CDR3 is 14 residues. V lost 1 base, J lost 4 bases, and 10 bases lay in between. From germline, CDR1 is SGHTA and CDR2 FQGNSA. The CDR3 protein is CASSLVRTGYGYTF. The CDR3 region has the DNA TGTGCCAGCAGCTTAGTTCGGACGGGCTATGGCTACACCTTC. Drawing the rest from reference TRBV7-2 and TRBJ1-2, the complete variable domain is GAGVSQSPSNKVTEKGKDVELRCDPISGHTALYWYRQSLGQGLEFLIYFQGNSAPDKSGLPSDRFSAERTGGSVSTLTIQRTQQEDSAVYLCASSLVRTGYGYTFGSGTRLTVV.

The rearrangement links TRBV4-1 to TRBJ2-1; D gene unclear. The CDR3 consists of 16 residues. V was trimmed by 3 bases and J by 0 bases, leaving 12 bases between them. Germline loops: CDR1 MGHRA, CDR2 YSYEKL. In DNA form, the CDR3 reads TGCGCCAGCAGCCAGGGTAGGCAGAGCTCCTACAATGAGCAGTTCTTC. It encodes CASSQGRQSSYNEQFF.

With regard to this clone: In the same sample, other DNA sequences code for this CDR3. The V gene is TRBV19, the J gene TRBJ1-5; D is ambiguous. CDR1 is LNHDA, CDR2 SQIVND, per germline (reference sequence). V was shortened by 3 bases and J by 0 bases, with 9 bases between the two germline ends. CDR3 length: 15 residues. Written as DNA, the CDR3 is TGTGCCAGTAGTATGACCGGGAATAGCAATCAGCCCCAGCATTTT. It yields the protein CASSMTGNSNQPQHF.

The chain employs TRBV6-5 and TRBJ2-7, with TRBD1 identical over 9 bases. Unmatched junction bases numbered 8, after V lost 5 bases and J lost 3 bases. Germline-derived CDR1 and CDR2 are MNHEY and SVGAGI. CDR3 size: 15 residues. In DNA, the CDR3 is TGTGCCAGCAGTCTGACCGGGACAGGGATCTACGAGCAGTACTTC. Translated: CASSLTGTGIYEQYF.

The CDR3 spells CASSPKTWGSYEQYF. CDR3 nucleotide sequence: TGTGCCAGCAGCCCGAAGACCTGGGGGAGCTACGAGCAGTACTTC. The V gene is TRBV6-5, the J gene TRBJ2-7; D assignment may be TRBD1 or TRBD2 (5 bases each). V gave up 6 bases and J gave up 3 bases, with 18 bases separating them. The CDR3 is made up of 15 amino acids. Germline lookup yields CDR1 MNHEY and CDR2 SVGAGI.

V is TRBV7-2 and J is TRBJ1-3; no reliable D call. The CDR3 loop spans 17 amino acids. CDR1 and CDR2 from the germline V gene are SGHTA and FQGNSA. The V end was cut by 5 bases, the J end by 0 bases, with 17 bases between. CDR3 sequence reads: CASSLAFGSHSGNTIYF. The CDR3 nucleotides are TGTGCCAGCAGCCTCGCCTTTGGGTCCCACTCTGGAAACACCATATATTTT.

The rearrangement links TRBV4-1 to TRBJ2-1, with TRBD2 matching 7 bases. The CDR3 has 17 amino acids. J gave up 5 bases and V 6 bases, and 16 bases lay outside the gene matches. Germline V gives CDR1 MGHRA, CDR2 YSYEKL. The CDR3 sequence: CASRPSEQRGWDNEQFF. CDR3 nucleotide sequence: TGCGCCAGCAGACCTTCCGAGCAGCGGGGTTGGGACAATGAGCAGTTCTTC.

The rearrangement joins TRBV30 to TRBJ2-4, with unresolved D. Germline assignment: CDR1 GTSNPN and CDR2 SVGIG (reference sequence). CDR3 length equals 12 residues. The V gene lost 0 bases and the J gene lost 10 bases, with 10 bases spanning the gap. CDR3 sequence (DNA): TGTGCCTGGAGTGTACCGGGTCGGATTCAGTACTTC. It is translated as CAWSVPGRIQYF. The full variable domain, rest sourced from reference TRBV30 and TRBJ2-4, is SQTIHQWPATLVQPVGSPLSLECTVEGTSNPNLYWYRQAAGRGLQLLFYSVGIGQISSEVPQNLSASRPQDRQFILSSKKLLLSDSGFYLCAWSVPGRIQYFGAGTRLSVL.

In nucleotides, the CDR3 is TGTGCCTGGAGTGTACCGAGGGGAGAGACCCAGTACTTC. Translation gives CAWSVPRGETQYF. The chain has TRBV30 and TRBJ2-5, with D perhaps assigned TRBD1 or TRBD2 (5 bases each). CDR3 size: 13 residues. Trimming removed 0 bases from V and 4 bases from J, with 9 bases in between. From germline, CDR1 is GTSNPN and CDR2 SVGIG (reference sequence).

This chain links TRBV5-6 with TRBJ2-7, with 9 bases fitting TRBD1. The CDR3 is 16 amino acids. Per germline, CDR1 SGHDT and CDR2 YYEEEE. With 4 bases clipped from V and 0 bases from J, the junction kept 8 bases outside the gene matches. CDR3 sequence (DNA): TGTGCCAGCAGCCCGCCGGACAGGGGAAGCTCCTACGAGCAGTACTTC. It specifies CASSPPDRGSSYEQYF.

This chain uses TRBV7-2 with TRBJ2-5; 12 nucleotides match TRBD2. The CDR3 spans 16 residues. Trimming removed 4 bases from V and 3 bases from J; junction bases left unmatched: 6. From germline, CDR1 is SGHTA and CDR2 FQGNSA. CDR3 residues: CASSWQSSGREETQYF. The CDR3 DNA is TGTGCCAGCAGCTGGCAGTCTAGCGGGAGGGAAGAGACCCAGTACTTC.

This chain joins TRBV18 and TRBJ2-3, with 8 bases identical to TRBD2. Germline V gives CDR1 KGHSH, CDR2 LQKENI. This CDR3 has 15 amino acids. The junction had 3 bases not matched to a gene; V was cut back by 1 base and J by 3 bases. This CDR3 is CASSPLGTRTDTQYF. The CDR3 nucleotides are TGTGCCAGCTCACCACTTGGGACTAGGACAGATACGCAGTATTTT.

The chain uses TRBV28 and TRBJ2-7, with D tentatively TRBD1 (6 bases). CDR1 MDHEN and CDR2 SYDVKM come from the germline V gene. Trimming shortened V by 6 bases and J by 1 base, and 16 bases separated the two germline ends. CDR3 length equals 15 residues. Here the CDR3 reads CASSPAGVESYEQYF. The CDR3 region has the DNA TGTGCCAGCAGCCCCGCAGGGGTGGAGTCCTACGAGCAGTACTTC.

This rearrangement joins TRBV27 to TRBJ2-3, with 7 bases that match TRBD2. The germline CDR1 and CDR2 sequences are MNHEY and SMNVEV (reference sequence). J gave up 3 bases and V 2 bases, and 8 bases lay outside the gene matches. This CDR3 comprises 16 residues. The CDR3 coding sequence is TGTGCCAGCAGTTTAGTGGCGGGAGTTGCAACAGATACGCAGTATTTT. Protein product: CASSLVAGVATDTQYF.

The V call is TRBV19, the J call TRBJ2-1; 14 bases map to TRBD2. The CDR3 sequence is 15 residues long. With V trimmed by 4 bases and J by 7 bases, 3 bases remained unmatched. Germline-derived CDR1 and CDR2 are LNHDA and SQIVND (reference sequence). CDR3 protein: CASSRLAGGPNEQFF. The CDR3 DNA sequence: TGTGCCAGTAGTAGACTAGCGGGAGGGCCGAATGAGCAGTTCTTC.

The CDR3 sequence: CATTAGNSYNEQFF. DNA of the CDR3: TGTGCCACGACCGCGGGGAACTCCTACAATGAGCAGTTCTTC. The rearrangement joins TRBV15 to TRBJ2-1; a weak D match, TRBD2 (6 bases). Trimming removed 9 bases from V and 0 bases from J, with 12 bases in between. Germline loops: CDR1 LNHNV, CDR2 YYDKDF (reference sequence). CDR3 length: 14 residues.

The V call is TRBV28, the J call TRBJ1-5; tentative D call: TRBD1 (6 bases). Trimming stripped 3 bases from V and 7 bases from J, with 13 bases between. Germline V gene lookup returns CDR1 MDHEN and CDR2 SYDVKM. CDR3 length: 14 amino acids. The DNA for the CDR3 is TGTGCCAGCAGTTTCGGAACAGGGCTGCAGCCCCAGCATTTT. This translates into CASSFGTGLQPQHF.

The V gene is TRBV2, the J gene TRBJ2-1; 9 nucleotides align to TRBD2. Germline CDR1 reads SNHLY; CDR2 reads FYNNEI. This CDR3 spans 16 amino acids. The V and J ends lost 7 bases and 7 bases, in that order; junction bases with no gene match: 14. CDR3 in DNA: TGTGCCAGCATGTTTAATCCTAGCGGGGTTGGGAATGAGCAGTTCTTC. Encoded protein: CASMFNPSGVGNEQFF. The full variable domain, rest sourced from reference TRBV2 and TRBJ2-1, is EPEVTQTPSHQVTQMGQEVILRCVPISNHLYFYWYRQILGQKVEFLVSFYNNEISEKSEIFDDQFSVERPDGSNFTLKIRSTKLEDSAMYFCASMFNPSGVGNEQFFGPGTRLTVL.

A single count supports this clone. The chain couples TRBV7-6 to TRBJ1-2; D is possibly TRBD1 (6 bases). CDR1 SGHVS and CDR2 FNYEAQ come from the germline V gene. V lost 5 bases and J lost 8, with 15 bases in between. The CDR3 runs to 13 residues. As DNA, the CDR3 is TGTGCCAGCAGCCCCCTAACAGGGTCCGGCTACACCTTC. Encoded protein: CASSPLTGSGYTF.

The CDR3 DNA follows: TGCGCCAGCTTTGAGTATGCAGATACGCAGTATTTT. It codes for CASFEYADTQYF. J is TRBJ2-3 and V is TRBV5-1; D is unresolved. Trimming stripped 7 bases from V and 4 bases from J, with 10 bases between. The germline V gene has CDR1 SGHRS and CDR2 YFSETQ. The CDR3 loop spans 12 amino acids. Full variable domain (outside the CDR3, taken from reference TRBV5-1 and TRBJ2-3): KAGVTQTPRYLIKTRGQQVTLSCSPISGHRSVSWYQQTPGQGLQFLFEYFSETQRNKGNFPGRFSGRQFSNSRSEMNVSTLELGDSALYLCASFEYADTQYFGPGTRLTVL.

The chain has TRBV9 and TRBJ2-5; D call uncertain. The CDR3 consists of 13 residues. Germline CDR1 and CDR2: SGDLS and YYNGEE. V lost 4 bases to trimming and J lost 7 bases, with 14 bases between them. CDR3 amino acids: CASSIDYLGTQYF. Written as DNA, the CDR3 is TGTGCCAGCAGCATAGATTATTTGGGGACCCAGTACTTC.